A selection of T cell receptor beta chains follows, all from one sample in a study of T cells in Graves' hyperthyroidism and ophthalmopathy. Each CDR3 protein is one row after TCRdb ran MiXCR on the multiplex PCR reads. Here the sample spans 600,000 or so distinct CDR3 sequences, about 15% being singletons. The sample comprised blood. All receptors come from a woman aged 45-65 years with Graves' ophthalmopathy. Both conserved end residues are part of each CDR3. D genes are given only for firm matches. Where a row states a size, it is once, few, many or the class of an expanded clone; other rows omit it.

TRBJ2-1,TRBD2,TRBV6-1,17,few,CASSPGNPGLVSSEQFF,TGTGCCAGCAGTCCTGGGAACCCGGGACTAGTATCCAGTGAGCAGTTCTTC
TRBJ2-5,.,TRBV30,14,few,CAWSVLGVLETQYF,TGTGCCTGGAGTGTTCTCGGGGTCCTTGAGACCCAGTACTTC
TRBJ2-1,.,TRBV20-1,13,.,CSANRDKNNEQFF,TGCAGTGCTAACCGGGACAAGAACAATGAGCAGTTCTTC
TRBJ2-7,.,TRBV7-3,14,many,CASSPSLAAHEQYF,TGTGCCAGCAGCCCGAGTCTAGCTGCGCACGAGCAGTACTTC
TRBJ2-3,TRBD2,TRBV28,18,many,CASSGMGLLAGRADTQYF,TGTGCCAGCAGTGGTATGGGACTACTAGCGGGGAGGGCAGATACGCAGTATTTT
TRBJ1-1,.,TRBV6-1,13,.,CASSGSENTEAFF,TGTGCCAGCAGCGGGTCGGAGAACACTGAAGCTTTCTTT
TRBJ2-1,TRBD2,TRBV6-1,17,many,CASSKGLAATSYNEQFF,TGTGCCAGCAGTAAGGGACTAGCGGCAACCTCCTACAATGAGCAGTTCTTC
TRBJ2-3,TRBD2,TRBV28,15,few,CASSQLAGRTDTQYF,TGTGCCAGCAGTCAACTAGCGGGGCGCACAGATACGCAGTATTTT
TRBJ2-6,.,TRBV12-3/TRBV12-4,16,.,CASSFFAVTGANVLTF,TGTGCCAGCAGTTTCTTCGCGGTTACCGGGGCCAACGTCCTGACTTTC
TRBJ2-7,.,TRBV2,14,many,CAIFSRDPTYEQYF,TGTGCCATCTTCAGCCGGGACCCAACCTACGAGCAGTACTTC
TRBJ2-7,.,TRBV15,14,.,CATGTRLSSYEQYF,TGTGCCACCGGTACCCGCCTGAGCTCCTACGAGCAGTACTTC
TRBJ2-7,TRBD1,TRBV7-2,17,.,CASSPPTRGPRSYGQYF,TGTGCCAGCAGCCCTCCTACCAGGGGGCCCCGCTCCTACGGGCAGTACTTC
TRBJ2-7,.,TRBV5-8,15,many,CASSLEIGGGGEQYF,TGTGCCAGCAGCTTGGAAATCGGGGGAGGAGGTGAGCAGTACTTC
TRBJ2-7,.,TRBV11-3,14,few,CASSGDGGTYEQYF,TGTGCCAGCAGCGGGGACGGGGGCACCTACGAGCAGTACTTC